This TCR beta chain was retrieved from a study of identical twins. Study-level findings and limits: Memory repertoires lacked the insertion deficit that abundant cord blood beta clonotypes showed. Out-of-frame alpha sequences shared between twins exhibited an excess of low generation probability.

Germline CDR1 and CDR2: SEHNR and FQNEAQ (reference sequence). V lost 5 bases and J lost 6, with 16 bases in between. CDR3 size: 15 residues. Of note for this clonotype: Its specificity is not known.

TCRdb processed the 5' RACE reads anew with MiXCR; each CDR3 protein has one entry. The sample lists hundreds of thousands of distinct CDR3 sequences; 21% were seen once. This sample also appeared in a second study, on T cells expressing NK-cell markers.

The material sequenced was PBMCs. The receptor was isolated from a woman younger than 30 in good health. V and J are TRBV7-9 and TRBJ2-2, with D unclear. In DNA, the CDR3 is TGTGCCAGCAGCGTTACGCGGATGACGGCCGGGGAGCTGTTTTTT. Translated: CASSVTRMTAGELFF.